The present T cell receptor (beta chain) was sequenced within a study of cytomegalovirus exposure and HLA in healthy donors. The PCR had 60 Vbeta and 13 Jbeta primers. Method: immunoSEQ multiplex PCR; TCRdb's copy keeps in-frame clones and lacks some. The sample has about 150,000 clones; around 9.7% are singletons. The CDR3 consists of 14 residues. J was trimmed by 5 bases and V by 4 bases; bases with no gene match: 6. CDR1 is SGHAT and CDR2 is FQDESV in the germline V gene (reference sequence). This clone was seen only a few times. This rearrangement joins TRBV11-1 to TRBJ1-1; 8 bases agree with TRBD1. This sequence originates from a man aged 50 to 60 in good health and CMV-seronegative. Sequencing input: PBMCs. As DNA, the CDR3 is TGTGCCAGCAGCTCGGGGACAGGCCGAACTGAAGCTTTCTTT. Encoded protein: CASSSGTGRTEAFF.